This T cell receptor (beta chain) emerged from a study of cytotoxic CD8 clonotypes in ibrutinib-treated CLL. The CDR3 loop spans 14 amino acids. V gave up 3 bases and J gave up 3 bases; unmatched junction bases: 4. Per germline, CDR1 MNHEY and CDR2 SMNVEV (reference sequence). Using immunoSEQ multiplex PCR, the repertoire was profiled, and TCRdb retains in-frame clones only, with some absent. The sample consists of 40,000 or so clones, 55% to 75% of them appearing once. The source is a human donor with chronic lymphocytic leukemia. This specimen consisted of PBMCs, obtained at disease progression, from a patient treated with ibrutinib. V is TRBV27 and J is TRBJ2-7; 8 bases are a match to TRBD1. The CDR3 loop reads CASSLGDRFYEQYF. In DNA, the CDR3 is TGTGCCAGCAGTTTGGGGGACAGGTTCTACGAGCAGTACTTC.